This T cell receptor beta chain originates from a study of blood T cell repertoires in COVID-19. Study information: Material from acute and convalescent COVID-19 was sourced from the United States, Italy and Spain. Sources were T cells, B-cell-depleted T cells, or PBMCs; the material itself was cDNA or gDNA.

The CDR3 totals 16 residues. V dropped 0 bases and J dropped 4 bases, with 13 bases sitting between them. Germline V lookup: CDR1 SEHNR, CDR2 FQNEAQ (reference sequence). Patients from Seattle were sampled longitudinally, starting during active infection. As processed by the authors: Amplification of reference gene primers provided the estimated nucleated cell counts. Sequenced by immunoSEQ multiplex PCR; TCRdb stores in-frame clones only, minus some. V and J calls and clone size follow that table, whereas D and trimming were derived from the DNA. The table records about 150,000 clones, 83% of them present only once.

The sequenced material came from peripheral blood. The chain is built from TRBV7-9 and TRBJ1-5; D remains unclear. This receptor was taken from a woman aged 60-75 years with COVID-19, enrolled during active disease. In DNA, the CDR3 is TGTGCCAGCAGCTTAGCTTCGACGCTAGAGAATCAGCCCCAGCATTTT. It yields the protein CASSLASTLENQPQHF.